A single sample gave rise to the 32 T cell receptor beta chains below, sequenced in a study of cytomegalovirus exposure and HLA in healthy donors. The PCR used 60 Vbeta and 13 Jbeta primers. Some clones are missing from TCRdb's copy, which holds only in-frame ones; the method was immunoSEQ multiplex PCR. The profile shows approximately 90,000 clones, approximately 81% of them singletons. Sequences were obtained from PBMCs. All receptors derive from a man aged 35 to 55 in good health and CMV-seropositive.

The V gene is TRBV18, the J gene TRBJ1-6; possibly TRBD1 for D (5 bases). The CDR3 spans 14 residues. Germline CDR1 reads KGHSH; CDR2 reads LQKENI. Deletions cut 5 bases from V and 9 bases from J, with 14 bases between. In DNA, the CDR3 is TGTGCCAGCTCATGGGACCTAGCGGGTTCACCCCTCCACTTT. It yields the protein CASSWDLAGSPLHF.

The table lists this clone with a count of one. The chain couples TRBV18 to TRBJ1-2; a possible D gene is TRBD1 (6 bases). The V end lost 0 bases, the J end lost 8 bases, and 19 bases lay between the germline ends. The CDR3 contains 16 residues. Per germline, CDR1 KGHSH and CDR2 LQKENI. As DNA, the CDR3 is TGTGCCAGCTCACCACCAGGGGGACGGTCACCGATAGGCTACACCTTC. It encodes CASSPPGGRSPIGYTF.

The chain combines TRBV6-6 with TRBJ1-1; the D gene is possibly TRBD1 (6 bases). V gave up 1 base and J gave up 6 bases, with 12 bases separating them. The CDR3 runs 14 residues. The germline V gene has CDR1 MNHNY and CDR2 SVGAGI (reference sequence). The CDR3 coding sequence is TGTGCCAGCAGTTACTTCAGGGGATCCGCTGAAGCTTTCTTT. Translation: CASSYFRGSAEAFF.

The chain combines TRBV6-6 with TRBJ1-2, with 7 bases lining up with TRBD1. Germline assignment: CDR1 MNHNY and CDR2 SVGAGI (reference sequence). Trimming at V came to 0 bases and at J to 6 bases, leaving 4 bases not matched to a gene. There are 14 residues in the CDR3. The CDR3 spells CASSYSLGGDGYTF. The DNA of the CDR3 is TGTGCCAGCAGTTACTCGTTAGGGGGCGATGGCTACACCTTC.

The V gene is TRBV7-9, the J gene TRBJ2-7; D perhaps matches TRBD1 (6 bases). The CDR3 is made up of 15 amino acids. The ends were cut back, 2 bases at V and 6 bases at J, with 17 bases in the middle. CDR1 SEHNR and CDR2 FQNEAQ come from the germline V gene (reference sequence). The CDR3 DNA follows: TGTGCCAGCAGCTTAAAGGCAGGGGCGTATAGCGAGCAGTACTTC. Protein sequence: CASSLKAGAYSEQYF.

The chain is built from TRBV5-1 and TRBJ2-7; 8 bases are a match to TRBD1. Germline CDR1 SGHRS, CDR2 YFSETQ. J gave up 0 bases and V 4 bases, and 9 bases lay outside the gene matches. This CDR3 is built from 16 residues. In DNA form, the CDR3 reads TGCGCCAGCAGCCCTTTAATAGGACAGGGCTCCTACGAGCAGTACTTC. Its protein is CASSPLIGQGSYEQYF. The full variable domain, completed using reference TRBV5-1 and TRBJ2-7, is KAGVTQTPRYLIKTRGQQVTLSCSPISGHRSVSWYQQTPGQGLQFLFEYFSETQRNKGNFPGRFSGRQFSNSRSEMNVSTLELGDSALYLCASSPLIGQGSYEQYFGPGTRLTVT.

The chain combines TRBV6-4 with TRBJ2-3; D is ambiguous. The CDR3 has 13 amino acids. Germline values: CDR1 MRHNA, CDR2 SNTAGT. With 0 bases removed from V and 2 bases from J, the gap between germline ends came to 3 bases. Here the CDR3 DNA reads TGTGCCAGCAGTGACTCTATCACAGATACGCAGTATTTT. Protein product: CASSDSITDTQYF.

The chain recombines TRBV6-5 with TRBJ2-3; 7 nucleotides line up with TRBD1. The V gene's germline CDR1 is MNHEY and CDR2 SVGAGI. This CDR3 spans 15 amino acids. V lost 4 bases to trimming and J lost 0 bases; unmatched junction nucleotides: 4. Written as DNA, the CDR3 is TGTGCCAGCAGTTGGGACAGAATTAGCACAGATACGCAGTATTTT. It specifies CASSWDRISTDTQYF.

The gene calls are TRBV7-2 and TRBJ2-7; possibly TRBD2 for D (5 bases). Trimming took 1 base from V and 4 from J, leaving 11 bases between them. Germline V lookup: CDR1 SGHTA, CDR2 FQGNSA. The CDR3 totals 14 residues. In DNA, the CDR3 is TGTGCCAGCAGCTTAGGTCTACTAGGATACGAGCAGTACTTC. This sequence encodes CASSLGLLGYEQYF.

V is TRBV29-1 and J is TRBJ1-3, with D hard to call. The CDR3 runs to 12 residues. Germline V lookup: CDR1 SQVTM, CDR2 ANQGSEA. Trimming stripped 7 bases from V and 4 bases from J, with 11 bases between. CDR3 coding DNA: TGCAGCGCCGAGAGAGGGGGAAACACCATATATTTT. This sequence encodes CSAERGGNTIYF.

The rearrangement links TRBV9 to TRBJ2-2, with 8 nucleotides matching TRBD1. Looked up from germline, CDR1 is SGDLS and CDR2 is YYNGEE. V lost 4 bases to trimming and J lost 4 bases; unmatched junction nucleotides: 6. This CDR3 has 15 amino acids. DNA of the CDR3: TGTGCCAGCAGCCCCCTCGGACAGGGCACCGGGGAGCTGTTTTTT. It translates to CASSPLGQGTGELFF.

This rearrangement joins TRBV2 to TRBJ2-5, with 9 bases fitting TRBD1. The J call may be wrong; the DNA end is better matched by TRBJ2-7. The V gene's germline CDR1 is SNHLY and CDR2 FYNNEI. The CDR3 spans 15 residues. CDR3 DNA: TGTGCCAGCAGTGAATTGGGGACAGGGACCTACGAGCAGTACTTC. Encoded protein: CASSELGTGTYEQYF.

Concerning this clone itself: One end of the junction is discordant with germline, which a read error may explain. This sequence joins TRBV7-7 and TRBJ2-1, with a weak D call TRBD2 (7 bases). The CDR3 covers 17 residues. Germline lookup yields CDR1 SSHAT and CDR2 FNYEAQ (reference sequence). Here the CDR3 reads CASSKKFGGGANNEQFF. CDR3 bases: TGTGCTAGCAGCAAAAAATTTGGAGGGGGGGCCAACAATGAGCAGTTCTTC.

The chain employs TRBV18 and TRBJ2-7, with TRBD2 matching 8 bases. Unmatched junction bases numbered 10, after V lost 1 base and J lost 5 bases. The germline V gene has CDR1 KGHSH and CDR2 LQKENI. The length of the CDR3 is 16 residues. CDR3 in DNA: TGTGCCAGCTCACCACGGTCAGCGGGAGCATTACACGAGCAGTACTTC. Translation gives CASSPRSAGALHEQYF.

The CDR3, as DNA: TGTGCCAGTAGTACTATGGCGGGTCCCTACAATGAGCAGTTCTTC. Residues: CASSTMAGPYNEQFF. The J gene is TRBJ2-1, the V gene TRBV19; D might be TRBD2 (5 bases). CDR1 is LNHDA, CDR2 SQIVND, per germline (reference sequence). Trimming cost V 4 bases and J 2 bases, with 12 bases left between them. CDR3 size: 15 residues.

This chain joins TRBV4-1 and TRBJ1-1; maybe TRBD1 (5 bases). V gave up 4 bases and J gave up 5 bases, with 17 bases separating them. Germline CDR1 reads MGHRA; CDR2 reads YSYEKL. There are 15 residues in the CDR3. DNA for the CDR3: TGCGCCAGCAGCCCTCAGGGCGGGGGGAAGACTGAAGCTTTCTTT. The encoded protein is CASSPQGGGKTEAFF.

This rearrangement joins TRBV7-3 to TRBJ1-1; 7 bases are a match to TRBD1. The CDR3 consists of 18 residues. Losses at the gene ends were 3 bases for V and 3 bases for J; bases not matched to a gene: 16. Germline CDR1 is SGHTA and CDR2 is FQGTGA. In DNA, the CDR3 is TGTGCCAGCAGCTTCCCCGTACGACAGGGATTATTCGACACTGAAGCTTTCTTT. This encodes CASSFPVRQGLFDTEAFF.

The chain links TRBV15 to TRBJ2-5; D unresolved. The last part of the DNA fits TRBJ2-7 better; the J call may be wrong. CDR1 is LNHNV and CDR2 is YYDKDF in the germline V gene (reference sequence). CDR3 length: 13 residues. In DNA form, the CDR3 reads TGTGCCACCAGCAGAGAGAGCTCCTACGAGCAGTACTTC. This encodes CATSRESSYEQYF.

This clone was observed a single time. The V gene is TRBV15, the J gene TRBJ2-7; D possibly corresponds to TRBD1 (7 bases). Per germline, CDR1 LNHNV and CDR2 YYDKDF (reference sequence). CDR3 length: 14 amino acids. Trimming took off 3 bases at V and 4 bases at J, with 13 bases between the two ends. The CDR3 DNA follows: TGTGCCACCAGCAGGGAGGGACAGAGATACGAGCAGTACTTC. Translation: CATSREGQRYEQYF.

The chain employs TRBV5-1 and TRBJ1-2; D is unclear. Germline V gene lookup returns CDR1 SGHRS and CDR2 YFSETQ. Trimming shortened V by 0 bases and J by 0 bases, and 6 bases separated the two germline ends. This CDR3 has 14 amino acids. CDR3 sequence: CASSLGPTNYGYTF. CDR3 nucleotide sequence: TGCGCCAGCAGCTTGGGTCCTACTAACTATGGCTACACCTTC.

A few counts support this clone. The gene calls are TRBV5-8 and TRBJ1-1; TRBD1 matches 8 bases. The CDR3 contains 16 residues. Trimming at V came to 0 bases and at J to 4 bases, leaving 8 bases not matched to a gene. Germline CDR1 is SGHTS and CDR2 is YDEGEE. The DNA for the CDR3 is TGTGCCAGCAGCTTGGATCGGACAGGGAAGGCCACTGAAGCTTTCTTT. Amino acids: CASSLDRTGKATEAFF.

This clone has a handful of counts. The chain is built from TRBV2 and TRBJ2-3, with 7 bases aligning to TRBD2. CDR1 is SNHLY and CDR2 is FYNNEI in the germline V gene. The V segment lost 3 bases and the J segment 2 bases; nucleotides outside the gene matches: 5. The CDR3 runs 15 residues. CDR3 sequence: CASSDPSGSTDTQYF. In DNA, the CDR3 is TGTGCCAGCAGTGATCCTAGCGGATCCACAGATACGCAGTATTTT.

This rearrangement joins TRBV19 to TRBJ2-7, with D perhaps matching TRBD1 (7 bases). From germline, CDR1 is LNHDA and CDR2 SQIVND (reference sequence). Trimming took 6 bases from V and 9 from J, leaving 21 bases between them. The CDR3 has 14 residues. The CDR3 protein is CASSLTGAGGPQYF. The CDR3, as DNA: TGTGCCAGTAGCCTAACAGGGGCAGGGGGGCCGCAGTACTTC. The variable domain in full, completed from reference TRBV19 and TRBJ2-7, reads DGGITQSPKYLFRKEGQNVTLSCEQNLNHDAMYWYRQDPGQGLRLIYYSQIVNDFQKGDIAEGYSVSREKKESFPLTVTSAQKNPTAFYLCASSLTGAGGPQYFGPGTRLTVT.

This clone has just one count. This sequence joins TRBV11-1 and TRBJ2-1; 10 nucleotides agree with TRBD2. Losses at the gene ends were 5 bases for V and 2 bases for J; bases not matched to a gene: 3. Germline CDR1 is SGHAT and CDR2 is FQDESV (reference sequence). This CDR3 spans 15 amino acids. The CDR3 region is CASSRTSGPYNEQFF. CDR3 bases: TGTGCCAGCAGCCGGACTAGCGGTCCCTACAATGAGCAGTTCTTC.

This clone was counted a single time. J is TRBJ2-6 and V is TRBV4-2, with TRBD2 matching 13 bases. Losses at the gene ends were 4 bases for V and 2 bases for J; bases not matched to a gene: 5. CDR3 size: 18 residues. Germline CDR1 is LGHNA and CDR2 is YNFKEQ. Written as DNA, the CDR3 is TGTGCCAGCAGCCCAAAACTAGCGGGAGGGACTGGGGCCAACGTCCTGACTTTC. Translating gives CASSPKLAGGTGANVLTF.

The chain couples TRBV6-1 to TRBJ2-5, with a weak D call TRBD1 (6 bases). There are 13 residues in the CDR3. V gave up 6 bases and J gave up 2 bases, with 10 bases separating them. Germline V gene sequence: CDR1 MNHNS, CDR2 SASEGT. CDR3 in DNA: TGTGCCAGCAGCCGGACAGTACAAGAGACCCAGTACTTC. Translating it yields CASSRTVQETQYF.

V gene TRBV5-4 combines with J gene TRBJ1-5; tentatively, D is TRBD1 (5 bases). CDR3 length: 16 amino acids. Germline V lookup: CDR1 SGHNT, CDR2 YYREEE (reference sequence). Trimming removed 5 bases at V and 2 bases at J, with 17 bases between. The CDR3 coding sequence is TGTGCCAGCAGGCGGGGCGTCGGAGAGGGCAATCAGCCCCAGCATTTT. Translation: CASRRGVGEGNQPQHF.

This rearrangement joins TRBV19 to TRBJ1-1, with 7 nucleotides matching TRBD1. Germline V gene data show CDR1 as LNHDA and CDR2 as SQIVND (reference sequence). V lost 7 bases, J lost 4 bases, and 9 bases stayed unmatched. The CDR3 extends over 14 amino acids. The CDR3 protein is CASKTGPGGTEAFF. CDR3 sequence (DNA): TGTGCCAGTAAGACAGGGCCCGGGGGCACTGAAGCTTTCTTT.

The chain carries TRBV5-1 and TRBJ2-2; TRBD1 aligns across 9 bases. CDR1 is SGHRS, CDR2 YFSETQ, per germline. After removal of 2 bases from V and 6 bases from J, the junction contained 5 bases not matched to a gene. The CDR3 runs 15 residues. CDR3 DNA sequence: TGCGCCAGCAGCTTAAGGACAGGGGACGCCGGGGAGCTGTTTTTT. Translating gives CASSLRTGDAGELFF.

The chain employs TRBV7-9 and TRBJ2-3, with a tentative D call TRBD2 (6 bases). V lost 3 bases to trimming and J lost 4 bases, with 11 bases between them. Germline V gives CDR1 SEHNR, CDR2 FQNEAQ (reference sequence). CDR3 length: 14 amino acids. CDR3 DNA sequence: TGTGCCAGCAGCTTGACGGGGGAGGCAGATACGCAGTATTTT. It specifies CASSLTGEADTQYF.

V and J are TRBV9 and TRBJ1-6; a weak D match, TRBD1 (5 bases). The CDR3 loop spans 14 amino acids. The V end was cut by 4 bases, the J end by 8 bases, with 13 bases between. Germline-derived CDR1 and CDR2 are SGDLS and YYNGEE. The CDR3 nucleotides read TGTGCCAGCAGCACAGGACATGGATATTCACCCCTCCACTTT. This codes for CASSTGHGYSPLHF.

The chain uses TRBV13 and TRBJ2-3, with 14 nucleotides matching TRBD2. The trim removed 3 bases at V and 6 bases at J, leaving 5 bases unmatched. The CDR3 is 16 amino acids. The V gene's germline CDR1 is PRHDT and CDR2 FYEKMQ (reference sequence). DNA of the CDR3: TGTGCCAGCAGCTTTCGACTAGCGGGGGGGATTGATACGCAGTATTTT. Residues: CASSFRLAGGIDTQYF. The full variable domain, rest sourced from reference TRBV13 and TRBJ2-3, is AAGVIQSPRHLIKEKRETATLKCYPIPRHDTVYWYQQGPGQDPQFLISFYEKMQSDKGSIPDRFSAQQFSDYHSELNMSSLELGDSALYFCASSFRLAGGIDTQYFGPGTRLTVL.